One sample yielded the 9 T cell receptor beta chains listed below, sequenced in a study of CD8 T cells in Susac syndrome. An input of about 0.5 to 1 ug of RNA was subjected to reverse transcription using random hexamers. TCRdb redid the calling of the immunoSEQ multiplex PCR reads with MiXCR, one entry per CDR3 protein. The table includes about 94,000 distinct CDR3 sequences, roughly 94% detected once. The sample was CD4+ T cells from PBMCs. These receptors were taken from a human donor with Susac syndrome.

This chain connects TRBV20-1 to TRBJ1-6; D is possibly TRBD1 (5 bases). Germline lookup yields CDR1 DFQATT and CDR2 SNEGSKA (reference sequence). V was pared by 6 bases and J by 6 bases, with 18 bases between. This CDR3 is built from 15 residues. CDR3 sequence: CSAGGGTLVNSPLHF. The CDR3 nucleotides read TGCAGTGCCGGGGGGGGTACTCTTGTTAATTCACCCCTCCACTTT.

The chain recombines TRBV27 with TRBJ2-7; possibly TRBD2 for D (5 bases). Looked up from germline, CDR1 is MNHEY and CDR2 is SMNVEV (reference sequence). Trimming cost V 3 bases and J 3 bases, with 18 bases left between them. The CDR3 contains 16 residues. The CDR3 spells CASSFYPRTDLYEQYF. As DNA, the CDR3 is TGTGCCAGCAGTTTTTACCCACGGACTGATCTCTACGAGCAGTACTTC.

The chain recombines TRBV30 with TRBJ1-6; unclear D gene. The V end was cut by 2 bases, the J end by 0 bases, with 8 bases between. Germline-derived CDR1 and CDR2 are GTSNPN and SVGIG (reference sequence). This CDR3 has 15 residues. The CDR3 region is CAWSIRSSYNSPLHF. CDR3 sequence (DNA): TGTGCCTGGAGTATCAGGAGCTCCTATAATTCACCCCTCCACTTT.

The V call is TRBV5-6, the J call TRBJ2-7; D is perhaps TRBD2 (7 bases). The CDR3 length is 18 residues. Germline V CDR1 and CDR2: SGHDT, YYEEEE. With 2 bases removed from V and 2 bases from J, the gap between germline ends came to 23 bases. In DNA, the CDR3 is TGTGCCAGCAGCTTTCTCCCGCCCATTCAGGGGACTACCTACGAGCAGTACTTC. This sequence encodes CASSFLPPIQGTTYEQYF.

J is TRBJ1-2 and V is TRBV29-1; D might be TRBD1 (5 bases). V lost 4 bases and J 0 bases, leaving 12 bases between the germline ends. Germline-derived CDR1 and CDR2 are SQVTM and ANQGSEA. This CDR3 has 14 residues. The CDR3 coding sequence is TGCAGCGTTGTCACGGGGGTAGCTAACTATGGCTACACCTTC. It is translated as CSVVTGVANYGYTF.

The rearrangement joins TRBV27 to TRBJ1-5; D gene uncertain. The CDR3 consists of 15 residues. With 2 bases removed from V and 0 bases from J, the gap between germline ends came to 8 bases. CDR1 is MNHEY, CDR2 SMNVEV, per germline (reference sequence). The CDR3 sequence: CASSLEGTSNQPQHF. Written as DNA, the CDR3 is TGTGCCAGCAGTTTAGAGGGAACTAGCAATCAGCCCCAGCATTTT.

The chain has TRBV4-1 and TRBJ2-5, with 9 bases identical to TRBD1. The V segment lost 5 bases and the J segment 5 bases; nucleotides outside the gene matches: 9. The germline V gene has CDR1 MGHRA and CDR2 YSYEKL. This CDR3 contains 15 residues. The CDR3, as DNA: TGCGCCAGCAGCTACGGGACAGGGAATGTGGAGACCCAGTACTTC. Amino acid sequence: CASSYGTGNVETQYF.

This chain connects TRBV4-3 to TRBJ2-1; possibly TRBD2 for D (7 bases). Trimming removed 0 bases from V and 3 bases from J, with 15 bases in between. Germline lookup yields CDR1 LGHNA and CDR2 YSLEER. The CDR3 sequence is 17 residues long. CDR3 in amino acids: CASSQDRGGGNYNEQFF. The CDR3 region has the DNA TGCGCCAGCAGCCAAGATAGAGGGGGGGGCAACTACAATGAGCAGTTCTTC.

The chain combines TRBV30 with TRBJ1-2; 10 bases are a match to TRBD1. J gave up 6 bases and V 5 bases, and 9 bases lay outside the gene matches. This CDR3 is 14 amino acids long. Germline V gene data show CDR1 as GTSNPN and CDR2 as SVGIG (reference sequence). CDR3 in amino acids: CAWSQGQGMDGYTF. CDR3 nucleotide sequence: TGTGCCTGGTCCCAGGGACAGGGGATGGATGGCTACACCTTC.